This T cell receptor beta chain came from a study of shared clonotypes between healthy human individuals (TCRdb year 2020). As for the study more broadly: Three men and two women, aged 18 to 49 years, made up the cohort. Between about 0.8 and 9 billion PBMCs per donor were obtained by leukapheresis. For each donor, CD4 naive and CD4 memory were each run on three plates, CD8 naive on two plates, and CD8 memory on one plate. Blood TCR repertoires of roughly five healthy adults were deeply sequenced to estimate repertoire size and the extent of clonotype sharing between individuals. Different laboratories and diverse techniques were used to prepare libraries and sequence TCR repertoires, to increase sequencing depth and limit assay-specific biases. Results and caveats for the whole study, not just this receptor: Based on pairwise subsampling, the degree of clonotype sharing among donors was expected to be affected by sequencing depth. Estimated clonotype richness was generally larger for naive than for memory subsets. The small number of donors limited the genetic and exposure-history diversity represented. Across a few donors, 4.5% to 6.5% of naive CD4, 3% to 3.5% of naive CD8, about 2.3% of memory CD4, and about 0.4% of memory CD8 clonotypes were shared. Rarefaction of sorted-subset datasets indicated incomplete sequencing despite the large sequencing depth. Only blood was sampled, and tissue TCR repertoires likely differ from those in blood. Higher generation probabilities were observed for clonotypes shared by all four sorted-subset donors than for non-shared clonotypes.

TCR CDR3 regions were amplified from genomic DNA by multiplex PCR using the deep immunoSEQ assay. Extracted genomic DNA from each cell subset was distributed evenly across all wells of several immunoSEQ 96-well plates, and each plate was treated as a replicate. For sorted subsets, each replicate PCR was loaded with approximately 200 ng genomic DNA, equivalent to 30,000 or so T cell genomes. Purified libraries were measured with a Qubit 3.0 fluorometer, size-checked on a Bioanalyzer 2100, and measured again with the KAPA Library Quantification kit. Each immunoSEQ 96-well plate was sequenced on its own single-read 150-cycle Illumina NextSeq 550 flow cell. The published analysis was carried out like this. The immunoSEQ output contained only junctional sequences without quality scores, so filtering could not match that applied to full-length reads. Sequences were annotated with PyIR, a Python wrapper for IgBLAST v1.9, using IMGT germline references to assign V/J genes and CDR3. Reads with weak V/J assignments (E-value above 1e-6), missing CDR3, stop codons, out-of-frame junctions, or ambiguous translated residues were removed. V3J clonotypes were defined as sequences sharing the same inferred V gene, J gene, and CDR3 amino acid sequence. To compute the percentage overlap between repertoires, the number of shared unique clonotypes was divided by the size of the smaller repertoire. Three approaches were used to assess repertoire richness: RTK rarefaction, the Chao1 estimator, and Recon v2.1 estimates of unobserved clonotypes. Generation probabilities were computed with OLGA for all TCRbeta clonotypes obtained by the gDNA method from several donors. The immuneACCESS repertoire file appears here via TCRdb, limited to in-frame rearrangements. These files lack a portion of the clones; in checked studies, under half of the deficit traces to unresolved V genes, and the cause of the others is not known. V and J calls plus clone size are reproduced from that table; the DNA served to infer D and trimming. The sample includes hundreds of thousands of clones, with 90% to 96% observed a single time. The top ten hold 0.06% of the sample.

The donors were healthy, HIV-negative adults who had no recently reported acute infections or vaccinations. All donors were Caucasian adults living in Nashville, Tennessee, USA. Magnetic negative selection was used to enrich CD4+ T cells, after which naive cells were positively selected on CD45RA and the negative fraction became the memory subset. Blood was collected by leukapheresis, and PBMCs were isolated by Ficoll-Histopaque density gradient centrifugation and then cryopreserved in liquid nitrogen vapor phase. Purity and quantity of every magnetically sorted T cell population were checked by analytical flow cytometry. Genomic DNA was isolated from every sorted fraction and measured by UV absorbance on a Nanodrop 2000c. As concerns this clone: Its antigen remains undetermined. No base quality values were provided; no much bigger clone lies one nucleotide off.

The CDR3 holds 15 amino acids from the cysteine to the phenylalanine. The CDR3 DNA has 45 bases and is translated from base 1. CDR1 MNHNY and CDR2 SVGAGI were looked up in the germline V gene (reference sequence). V is pared back by 6 bases and J by 0 bases, with 15 bases lying between the germline termini. Source material: naive CD4+ T cells sorted from blood. The cell subset or site tag for this specimen amounts to: CD45RA+ positively selected. This TCR came from a woman aged 25 to 39 in good health. The chain uses TRBV6-6 and TRBJ2-7; a tentative D match to TRBD1 spans 6 bases. The CDR3 in this case is CASRLYDRSSYEQYF. The sequenced DNA: TGTGCCAGCAGACTCTACGACAGGAGCTCCTACGAGCAGTACTTC.